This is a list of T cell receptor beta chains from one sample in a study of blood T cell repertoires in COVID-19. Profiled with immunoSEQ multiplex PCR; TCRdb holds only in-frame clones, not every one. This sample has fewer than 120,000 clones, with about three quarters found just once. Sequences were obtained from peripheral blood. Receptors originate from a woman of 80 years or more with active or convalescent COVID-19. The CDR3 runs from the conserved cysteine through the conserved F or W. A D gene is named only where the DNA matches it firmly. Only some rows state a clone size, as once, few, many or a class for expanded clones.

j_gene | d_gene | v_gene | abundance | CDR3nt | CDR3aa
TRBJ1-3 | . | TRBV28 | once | TGTGCCAGCAGTTTACCCGGGGTTGGTGGAAACACCATATATTTT | CASSLPGVGGNTIYF
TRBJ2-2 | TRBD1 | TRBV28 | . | TGTGCCAGCAACCCCTACAGGGGGCGTACCGGGGAGCTGTTTTTT | CASNPYRGRTGELFF
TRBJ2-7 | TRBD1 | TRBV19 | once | TGTGCCAGTAGTAACCGGGACAGGGGCAATCAGCAGTACTTC | CASSNRDRGNQQYF
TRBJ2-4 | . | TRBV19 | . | TGTGCCAGTAGTCAGGTCCGGCGAAACATTCAGTACTTC | CASSQVRRNIQYF
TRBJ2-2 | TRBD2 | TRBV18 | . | TGTGCCAGCTCACCTCAGGGACTAGCGGGAGAGAACACCGGGGAGCTGTTTTTT | CASSPQGLAGENTGELFF
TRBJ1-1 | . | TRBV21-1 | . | TGTGCCAGCAGCAAAGGGGGGAGGGAACTAATGAACACTGAAGCTTTCTTT | CASSKGGRELMNTEAFF
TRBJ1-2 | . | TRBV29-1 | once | TGCAGCGACACAAGCGGTGGCTACACCTTC | CSDTSGGYTF
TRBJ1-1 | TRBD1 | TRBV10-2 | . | TGCGCCAGCAGGGCTGACAGGGGATACACTGAAGCTTTCTTT | CASRADRGYTEAFF
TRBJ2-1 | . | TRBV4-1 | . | TGCGCCAGCAGCCAAGCGCCCTCCGGGCAGTTCTTC | CASSQAPSGQFF
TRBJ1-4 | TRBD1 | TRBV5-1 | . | TGCGCCAGCAGCACGGGGGACAGGGGGTCTAATGAAAAACTGTTTTTT | CASSTGDRGSNEKLFF
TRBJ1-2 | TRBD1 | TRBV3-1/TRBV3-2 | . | TGTGCCAGCAGCCGGGACAGGGCTACTAACTATGGCTACACCTTC | CASSRDRATNYGYTF
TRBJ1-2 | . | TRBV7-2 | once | TGTGCCAGCCTCTCGGGAGGGGAAGGCGGCTACACCTTC | CASLSGGEGGYTF
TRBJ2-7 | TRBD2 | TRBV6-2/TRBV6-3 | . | TGTGCCAGCAGCCGACTAGCGGGAGCAGAAGAGCAGTACTTC | CASSRLAGAEEQYF
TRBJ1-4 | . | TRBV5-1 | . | TGCGCCAGCAGCCGGACTCCGCAACCAACTAATGAAAAACTGTTTTTT | CASSRTPQPTNEKLFF
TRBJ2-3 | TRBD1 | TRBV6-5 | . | TGTGCCAGCAGTCGGGACAGAGATACGCAGTATTTT | CASSRDRDTQYF
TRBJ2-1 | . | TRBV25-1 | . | TGTGCCAGCAGTACAACTACAGGGAGCACCTACAATGAGCAGTTCTTC | CASSTTTGSTYNEQFF
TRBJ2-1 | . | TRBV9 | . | TGTGCCAGCAGCGCTGTCCCCCAGGTCAATGAGCAGTTCTTC | CASSAVPQVNEQFF
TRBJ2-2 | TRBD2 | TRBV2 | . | TGTGCCAGCAGTGCCGAGGGAGGGGATGTCGGGGAGCTGTTTTTT | CASSAEGGDVGELFF
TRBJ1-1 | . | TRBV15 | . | TGTGCCACCAGGTCCCGACAGGAATCGAACACTGAAGCTTTCTTT | CATRSRQESNTEAFF
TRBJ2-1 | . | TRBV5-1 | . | TGCGCCAGCAGCTTGGCCCCCTTTTATGAGCAGTTCTTC | CASSLAPFYEQFF
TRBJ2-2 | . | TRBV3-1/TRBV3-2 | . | TGTGCCAGCAGCCAACGACAGACCGGGGAGCTGTTTTTT | CASSQRQTGELFF
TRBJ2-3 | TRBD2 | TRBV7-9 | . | TGTGCCAGCAGTTACCCTCCGGGACTAGCGGGAGGGCCGGGAGATACGCAGTATTTT | CASSYPPGLAGGPGDTQYF
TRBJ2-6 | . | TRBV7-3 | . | TGTGCCAGCAGACTCCCCGGGTCTGGGGCCAACGTCCTGACTTTC | CASRLPGSGANVLTF
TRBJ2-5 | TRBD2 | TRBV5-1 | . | TGCGCCAGCAGCTTGGGAGGACTAGCGGGAGGGATACGAGAGACCCAGTACTTC | CASSLGGLAGGIRETQYF
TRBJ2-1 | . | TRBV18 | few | TGTGCCAGCTCAACAGGGATGGGGTACAATGAGCAGTTCTTC | CASSTGMGYNEQFF
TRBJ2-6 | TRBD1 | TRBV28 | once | TGTGCCAGCAGTTCCGGGACAGGGGGTCGTAGCTCTGGGGCCAACGTCCTGACTTTC | CASSSGTGGRSSGANVLTF
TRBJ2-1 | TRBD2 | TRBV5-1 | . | TGCGCCAGCAGCCCCGTTTCTAGCGGGGGAGAGCAGTTCTTC | CASSPVSSGGEQFF
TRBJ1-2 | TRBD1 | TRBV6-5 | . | TGTGCCAGCAGCAACAGGGGAGGTTATGGCTACACCTTC | CASSNRGGYGYTF
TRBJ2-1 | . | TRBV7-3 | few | TGTGCCAGCAGCGCAAAGCCGAGCTCCTACAATGAGCAGTTCTTC | CASSAKPSSYNEQFF
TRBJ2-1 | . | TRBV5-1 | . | TGCGCCAGCGCCCTAGCGACTTCCTACAATGAGCAGTTCTTC | CASALATSYNEQFF
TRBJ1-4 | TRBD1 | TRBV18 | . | TGTGCCAGCTCATCGACAGGGGTTGATGAAAAACTGTTTTTT | CASSSTGVDEKLFF
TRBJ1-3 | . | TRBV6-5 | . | TGTGCCAGCAGTTACTCCGGCGGGGCTGGAAACACCATATATTTT | CASSYSGGAGNTIYF
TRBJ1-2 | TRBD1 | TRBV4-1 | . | TGCGCCAGCAGTTCAACAGGGGCCCTCGCTGGCTACACCTTC | CASSSTGALAGYTF
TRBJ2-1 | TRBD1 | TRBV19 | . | TGTGCCAGTAGGGACCGGACAGGCTCCTACAATGAGCAGTTCTTC | CASRDRTGSYNEQFF
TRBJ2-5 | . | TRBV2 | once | TGTGCCAGCAGTGTAGAACTCCTAAACCAAGAGACCCAGTACTTC | CASSVELLNQETQYF
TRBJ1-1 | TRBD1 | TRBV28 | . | TGTGCCAGCAGTTTAATAGGGGGCCCTAAGACTGAAGCTTTCTTT | CASSLIGGPKTEAFF
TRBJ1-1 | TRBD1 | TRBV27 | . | TGTGCCAGCAGCGGGACAGGGGATAGGAGCACTGAAGCTTTCTTT | CASSGTGDRSTEAFF
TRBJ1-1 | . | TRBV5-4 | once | TGTGCCAGCAGCTTGGACAGAGCCACTGAAGCTTTCTTT | CASSLDRATEAFF
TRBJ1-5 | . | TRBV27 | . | TGTGCCAGCAGTTTATCGAGTCGGGTTAGCAATCAGCCCCAGCATTTT | CASSLSSRVSNQPQHF
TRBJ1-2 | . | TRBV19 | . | TGTGCCAGTAGTAGAACAGTCTATGGCTACACCTTC | CASSRTVYGYTF
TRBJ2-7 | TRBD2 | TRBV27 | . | TGTGCCAGCAGTTTAATAGCGGGAAGAACCTACGAGCAGTACTTC | CASSLIAGRTYEQYF
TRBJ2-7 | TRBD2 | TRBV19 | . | TGTGCCAGCGGGGAAGCGGGAGTGTACGAGCAGTACTTC | CASGEAGVYEQYF
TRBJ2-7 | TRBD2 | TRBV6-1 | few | TGTGCCAGCAGTGAAAGTGGGGGGAGGGTCTACGAGCAGTACTTC | CASSESGGRVYEQYF
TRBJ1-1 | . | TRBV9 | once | TGTGCCAGTTCGCGGGGCAGCACTGAAGCTTTCTTT | CASSRGSTEAFF
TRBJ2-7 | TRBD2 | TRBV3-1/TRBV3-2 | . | TGTGCCAGCAGCCGCTCCCTTACTAGCGGGAGATCGTACGAGCAGTACTTC | CASSRSLTSGRSYEQYF
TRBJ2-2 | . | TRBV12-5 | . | TGTGCTAGTGGTTTGCAGCGGCTGAACACCGGGGAGCTGTTTTTT | CASGLQRLNTGELFF
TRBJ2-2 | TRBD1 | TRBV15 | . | TGTGCCACCAGCAGTCCTCGGGGACAGGGAAGCGGGGAGCTGTTTTTT | CATSSPRGQGSGELFF
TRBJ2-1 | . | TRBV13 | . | TGTGCCAGCAGCCGCCGGAGAGGGACCTACAATGAGCAGTTCTTC | CASSRRRGTYNEQFF
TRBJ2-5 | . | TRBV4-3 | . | TGCGCCAGCAGCCAAGATAGTTTTGAGTTGCGGGAGACCCAGTACTTC | CASSQDSFELRETQYF